Listed below are T cell receptor beta chains from one sample, sequenced in a study of blood T cell repertoires in COVID-19. Data came from immunoSEQ multiplex PCR; TCRdb stores just in-frame clones and leaves some out. The data contain over 80,000 clones, around 93% of them singletons. The sample was peripheral blood. The receptors stem from a human donor with active COVID-19. The donor label of this sample is uncertain. Both conserved end residues are trimmed from each CDR3.

v_call: TRBV11-2; cdr3_aa: ASSSYGSYNSPLH
v_call: TRBV7-3; cdr3_aa: ASSLGQGLGYT
v_call: TRBV6-5; cdr3_aa: ASRSGTGGGSEQY
v_call: TRBV6-5; cdr3_aa: ASTQGNTGELF
v_call: TRBV7-9; cdr3_aa: ASIPLAGYQETQY
v_call: TRBV1; cdr3_aa: TSRLMGGGTDTQY
v_call: TRBV6-5; cdr3_aa: ASIGRGLNTIY
v_call: TRBV7-3; cdr3_aa: ASSLEAGGGPPYNEQF
v_call: TRBV5-5; cdr3_aa: ASSFTQGARGTEAF
v_call: TRBV27; cdr3_aa: ASSPTGGSLLLNEQF
v_call: TRBV5-1; cdr3_aa: ASSLAQLNTEAF
v_call: TRBV9; cdr3_aa: ASSALQGNEQY
v_call: TRBV9; cdr3_aa: ASSVAQDGEQY
v_call: TRBV15; cdr3_aa: ATSPLGGRYNEQF
v_call: TRBV6-5; cdr3_aa: ASSPGTGSGNTIY
v_call: TRBV13; cdr3_aa: ASSSGTPSYEQY
v_call: TRBV7-2; cdr3_aa: ASSLGTSGGPYQETQY
v_call: TRBV4-2; cdr3_aa: ASSQETGATEAF
v_call: TRBV7-8; cdr3_aa: ASSLRLGAVNEQF
v_call: TRBV6-1; cdr3_aa: ASSEKSGRGVF
v_call: TRBV10-2; cdr3_aa: ASSESGGSYNSPLH
v_call: TRBV9; cdr3_aa: ASSANPLAGASRDTQY
v_call: TRBV27; cdr3_aa: ASVRNTGELF
v_call: TRBV5-4; cdr3_aa: ASSWGTGWEQY
v_call: TRBV19; cdr3_aa: ASLPGLLNLRGTEAF
v_call: TRBV7-9; cdr3_aa: ASSLHQIGELF
v_call: TRBV10-3; cdr3_aa: AISEAQGHEQY
v_call: TRBV7-2; cdr3_aa: ASRLGGSSTETQY
v_call: TRBV6-5; cdr3_aa: ASCPGGGGAGELF
v_call: TRBV4-1; cdr3_aa: ASSHLEDIVSGGELF
v_call: TRBV6-6; cdr3_aa: ASSWGGGYEQY
v_call: TRBV19; cdr3_aa: ASTHRTENNSPLH
v_call: TRBV28; cdr3_aa: ASSSSGTGGSFEQF
v_call: TRBV18; cdr3_aa: ASSVSDTQY
v_call: TRBV14; cdr3_aa: ASSLSDRGRNTQY
v_call: TRBV7-3; cdr3_aa: ASSLRHGELF
v_call: TRBV9; cdr3_aa: ASSGTGDNQPQH
v_call: TRBV2; cdr3_aa: ASTEGPNYGYT
v_call: TRBV19; cdr3_aa: ASSVGGDGQPQH
v_call: TRBV15; cdr3_aa: ATSLDGGKLF
v_call: TRBV7-3; cdr3_aa: ASTSTSGGATDTQY
v_call: TRBV6-5; cdr3_aa: ASSYGGQDQPQH
v_call: TRBV19; cdr3_aa: ASSRFGTEEYQPQH
v_call: TRBV6-5; cdr3_aa: ASRPPVGRVEEQY
v_call: TRBV4-1; cdr3_aa: ASSQVQGLISSYEQY
v_call: TRBV7-9; cdr3_aa: ASSLTGTEAF
v_call: TRBV5-8; cdr3_aa: ASSLNKNTEAF
v_call: TRBV27; cdr3_aa: ASRDTYSPYNEQF
v_call: TRBV19; cdr3_aa: ASSPQADWGSPLH
v_call: TRBV5-1; cdr3_aa: ASSPQGGHGETQY